The 6 T cell receptor beta chains in this list originate from one sample, sequenced in a study of blood T cell repertoires in COVID-19. Assay used: immunoSEQ multiplex PCR; TCRdb lists only in-frame clones, some missing. This table holds 200,000 to 300,000 clones, around 87% found once. The material sequenced was peripheral blood. These receptors were taken from a woman between 45 and 65 years old with acute or convalescent COVID-19.

The rearrangement uses TRBV4-1 and TRBJ2-7, with a tentative D call TRBD1 (5 bases). The germline gives CDR1 MGHRA, CDR2 YSYEKL. The CDR3 runs 17 residues. V gave up 3 bases and J gave up 1 base, with 19 bases separating them. For the CDR3, the DNA is TGCGCCAGCAGCCAGGGGATGGGGCACGGTCGATCCTACGAGCAGTACTTC. It is translated as CASSQGMGHGRSYEQYF.

The CDR3 is CASRPTREDYEQYF. DNA of the CDR3: TGTGCCAGCCGCCCCACCCGGGAGGACTACGAGCAGTACTTC. The J gene is TRBJ2-7, the V gene TRBV7-9; 7 bases map to TRBD2. CDR1 is SEHNR, CDR2 FQNEAQ, per germline (reference sequence). After removal of 8 bases from V and 3 bases from J, the junction contained 10 bases not matched to a gene. This CDR3 region has 14 residues.

V usage is TRBV19 and J usage is TRBJ1-5; the D is unclear. V was cut by 0 bases and J by 8 bases, with 8 bases left in between. The CDR3 sequence is 13 residues long. Germline V gene lookup returns CDR1 LNHDA and CDR2 SQIVND (reference sequence). The CDR3 bases are TGTGCCAGTAGTATAGATCTCCGAGAGCCCCAGCATTTT. Amino acid sequence: CASSIDLREPQHF.

The V gene is TRBV7-2, the J gene TRBJ2-5; 11 positions match TRBD2. Losses at the gene ends were 0 bases for V and 5 bases for J; bases not matched to a gene: 8. The CDR3 is 17 residues long. Looked up from germline, CDR1 is SGHTA and CDR2 is FQGNSA. CDR3 nucleotide sequence: TGTGCCAGCAGCTTAGCGCATAGCGGGAGGGCCGGGGAGACCCAGTACTTC. It translates to CASSLAHSGRAGETQYF.

The chain combines TRBV2 with TRBJ1-5; possibly TRBD1 for D (5 bases). Between the trimmed V and J ends, which lost 11 bases and 5 bases, there was a span of 13 bases. Germline assignment: CDR1 SNHLY and CDR2 FYNNEI. The CDR3 length is 12 residues. The CDR3 loop reads CAASSGDQPQHF. In DNA form, the CDR3 reads TGTGCCGCCTCTTCGGGGGATCAGCCCCAGCATTTT.

The chain uses TRBV28 and TRBJ1-6, with TRBD1 as a possible D gene (5 bases). Germline values: CDR1 MDHEN, CDR2 SYDVKM. The CDR3 has 12 residues. Trimming stripped 7 bases from V and 10 bases from J, with 11 bases between. This chain's CDR3 is CASTRVLSPLHF. The CDR3 DNA is TGTGCCAGCACCAGGGTTTTATCACCCCTCCACTTT.